Below are 19 T cell receptor beta chains sequenced from a single sample in a study of cytomegalovirus exposure and HLA in healthy donors. Profiling relied on immunoSEQ multiplex PCR, and the TCRdb table lists in-frame clones only, not all of them. Among 150,000 or so clones listed, around 84% were seen once. The sequencing sample was made of PBMCs. The receptors derive from a human donor in good health.

The chain combines TRBV10-3 with TRBJ2-7; no clear D gene. Germline V lookup: CDR1 ENHRY, CDR2 SYGVKD. The ends were cut back, 3 bases at V and 4 bases at J, with 4 bases in the middle. The CDR3 is 11 amino acids. CDR3 coding DNA: TGTGCCATCAGTGACAGATACGAGCAGTACTTC. It yields the protein CAISDRYEQYF.

The chain combines TRBV25-1 with TRBJ2-7; 10 bases map to TRBD2. CDR3 length equals 14 residues. Germline CDR1 and CDR2: MGHDK and SYGVNS. The V segment lost 2 bases and the J segment 7 bases; nucleotides outside the gene matches: 5. CDR3 sequence reads: CASSESGRALEQYF. Written as DNA, the CDR3 is TGTGCCAGCAGTGAAAGCGGGAGGGCCTTGGAGCAGTACTTC.

This rearrangement joins TRBV19 to TRBJ2-1, with 11 bases fitting TRBD2. Germline loops: CDR1 LNHDA, CDR2 SQIVND (reference sequence). The CDR3 has 15 amino acids. The junction had 4 bases not matched to a gene; V was cut back by 8 bases and J by 1 base. The CDR3 here is CASGASGGSYNEQFF. The CDR3 nucleotides read TGTGCCAGTGGTGCTAGCGGGGGGTCCTACAATGAGCAGTTCTTC.

The rearrangement joins TRBV29-1 to TRBJ1-2; no firm D call. V lost 5 bases and J lost 4, with 23 bases in between. Germline CDR1 SQVTM, CDR2 ANQGSEA. The length of the CDR3 is 16 residues. As DNA, the CDR3 is TGCAGCGTTTACTCTGCTCTCGCGGGTGGAGTCTATGGCTACACCTTC. Protein: CSVYSALAGGVYGYTF. Looking up the rest from reference TRBV29-1 and TRBJ1-2 gives the full variable domain: SAVISQKPSRDICQRGTSLTIQCQVDSQVTMMFWYRQQPGQSLTLIATANQGSEATYESGFVIDKFPISRPNLTFSTLTVSNMSPEDSSIYLCSVYSALAGGVYGYTFGSGTRLTVV.

This sequence joins TRBV6-1 and TRBJ2-7; D is perhaps TRBD2 (6 bases). The ends were cut back, 4 bases at V and 0 bases at J, with 13 bases in the middle. In germline, CDR1 is MNHNS, CDR2 SASEGT. This CDR3 spans 15 amino acids. The CDR3 DNA is TGTGCCAGCAGTGTTGTCTGGGGACTCTCCTACGAGCAGTACTTC. It yields the protein CASSVVWGLSYEQYF.

The chain recombines TRBV2 with TRBJ1-1; tentative D call: TRBD1 (5 bases). CDR1 SNHLY and CDR2 FYNNEI come from the germline V gene. V gave up 4 bases and J gave up 2 bases, with 8 bases separating them. The CDR3 totals 13 residues. CDR3 coding DNA: TGTGCCAGCAGTGGACAGATTAACACTGAAGCTTTCTTT. Its translation is CASSGQINTEAFF.

This clone was observed once. The genes are TRBV29-1 and TRBJ2-5; D is unresolved. V shed 5 bases and J shed 5 bases, with 12 bases lying between them. CDR1 is SQVTM, CDR2 ANQGSEA, per germline. The CDR3 loop spans 12 amino acids. The CDR3 DNA reads as TGCAGCGTTAGCAGTACCGGGGAGACCCAGTACTTC. Protein product: CSVSSTGETQYF.

J is TRBJ2-7 and V is TRBV19, with D unresolved. The V gene lost 4 bases and the J gene lost 7 bases, with 14 bases spanning the gap. Looked up from germline, CDR1 is LNHDA and CDR2 is SQIVND (reference sequence). This CDR3 has 13 residues. The CDR3 here is CASSTSDKFEQYF. The DNA of the CDR3 is TGTGCCAGTAGTACCTCAGACAAATTTGAGCAGTACTTC.

The chain joins TRBV6-5 to TRBJ1-2; D perhaps matches TRBD1 (5 bases). The CDR3 totals 15 residues. The ends were cut back, 10 bases at V and 0 bases at J, with 18 bases in the middle. Germline loops: CDR1 MNHEY, CDR2 SVGAGI. The CDR3 loop is CATRRTQLANYGYTF. CDR3 DNA: TGTGCCACTCGTCGGACACAGTTAGCTAACTATGGCTACACCTTC.

This clone was observed a handful of times. The chain employs TRBV25-1 and TRBJ1-6; a possible D gene is TRBD1 (6 bases). Deletions cut 4 bases from V and 8 bases from J, with 12 bases between. Germline V lookup: CDR1 MGHDK, CDR2 SYGVNS. The CDR3 extends over 14 amino acids. CDR3: CASSGTEGDSPLHF. The CDR3 DNA follows: TGTGCCAGCAGTGGGACAGAAGGGGATTCACCCCTCCACTTT.

The chain joins TRBV12-5 to TRBJ1-2; TRBD1 matches at 9 bases. Germline CDR1 reads LGHNT; CDR2 reads FRNRAP. This CDR3 region has 14 residues. The ends lost 3 bases at V and 6 bases at J; junction bases unmatched: 5. The CDR3 DNA follows: TGTGCTAGTGGTTTACGGACAGGGGATCATGGCTACACCTTC. Its translation is CASGLRTGDHGYTF. The full variable domain, in which reference TRBV12-5 and TRBJ1-2 provide the parts outside the CDR3, is DARVTQTPRHKVTEMGQEVTMRCQPILGHNTVFWYRQTMMQGLELLAYFRNRAPLDDSGMPKDRFSAEMPDATLATLKIQPSEPRDSAVYFCASGLRTGDHGYTFGSGTRLTVV.

The chain links TRBV28 to TRBJ2-7, with no clear D. Germline V CDR1 and CDR2: MDHEN, SYDVKM. The CDR3 length is 14 residues. Trimming removed 1 base from V and 0 bases from J, with 7 bases in between. CDR3 DNA sequence: TGTGCCAGCAGTTTATTGGCGGACTCCTACGAGCAGTACTTC. Amino acid sequence: CASSLLADSYEQYF.

The J gene is TRBJ1-2, the V gene TRBV9, with a tentative D call TRBD1 (6 bases). Germline-derived CDR1 and CDR2 are SGDLS and YYNGEE. Trimming pared 5 bases from V and 4 bases from J, leaving 12 bases between. The CDR3 spans 13 residues. The CDR3 loop reads CASRETGSYGYTF. In DNA, the CDR3 is TGTGCCAGCAGGGAAACAGGGAGCTATGGCTACACCTTC.

This chain connects TRBV27 to TRBJ2-1, with a tentative D call TRBD1 (6 bases). V was trimmed by 6 bases and J by 11 bases, leaving 23 bases between them. CDR3 size: 15 residues. From germline, CDR1 is MNHEY and CDR2 SMNVEV (reference sequence). The CDR3 DNA is TGTGCCAGCAGCGATCGACAGGTCAACCCAGGCAAGCAGTTCTTC. It is translated as CASSDRQVNPGKQFF.

The rearrangement uses TRBV5-4 and TRBJ1-2, with D possibly matching TRBD1 (5 bases). The CDR3 is made up of 16 amino acids. CDR1 is SGHNT, CDR2 YYREEE, per germline (reference sequence). Trimming left V 6 bases short and J 1 base short, with 19 bases between. The CDR3 reads CASTLGHGTNNYGYTF. CDR3 coding DNA: TGTGCCAGCACTTTGGGGCACGGAACTAATAACTATGGCTACACCTTC.

This chain joins TRBV6-1 and TRBJ1-4; 7 bases match TRBD1. This CDR3 spans 16 amino acids. V was clipped by 4 bases and J by 0 bases; unmatched bases: 5. Germline assignment: CDR1 MNHNS and CDR2 SASEGT. CDR3 nucleotide sequence: TGTGCCAGCAGTGGCGGGACAGACGCAACTAATGAAAAACTGTTTTTT. This sequence encodes CASSGGTDATNEKLFF.

The chain couples TRBV7-2 to TRBJ1-4, with a tentative D call TRBD1 (5 bases). The CDR3 consists of 15 residues. Germline CDR1 SGHTA, CDR2 FQGNSA. V was cut by 4 bases and J by 2 bases, with 11 bases left in between. The CDR3 sequence: CASSWGGNTNEKLFF. DNA of the CDR3: TGTGCCAGCAGCTGGGGGGGGAATACTAATGAAAAACTGTTTTTT.

This chain links TRBV27 with TRBJ2-3, with 7 bases fitting TRBD2. This CDR3 spans 15 amino acids. Looked up from germline, CDR1 is MNHEY and CDR2 is SMNVEV (reference sequence). V dropped 3 bases and J dropped 7; count of bases not matched to a gene: 10. The CDR3 is CASSLEGGRLNTQYF. As DNA, the CDR3 is TGTGCCAGCAGTTTGGAGGGCGGGAGATTGAATACGCAGTATTTT.

This clone came up a few times. The J gene is TRBJ1-4, the V gene TRBV4-3, with a tentative D call TRBD1 (5 bases). V was shortened by 1 base and J by 7 bases, with 16 bases between the two germline ends. Germline CDR1 reads LGHNA; CDR2 reads YSLEER. The CDR3 totals 16 residues. The CDR3 nucleotides read TGCGCCAGCAGCCAAGGTACGACAGTTGGAAGTGAAAAACTGTTTTTT. This translates into CASSQGTTVGSEKLFF.